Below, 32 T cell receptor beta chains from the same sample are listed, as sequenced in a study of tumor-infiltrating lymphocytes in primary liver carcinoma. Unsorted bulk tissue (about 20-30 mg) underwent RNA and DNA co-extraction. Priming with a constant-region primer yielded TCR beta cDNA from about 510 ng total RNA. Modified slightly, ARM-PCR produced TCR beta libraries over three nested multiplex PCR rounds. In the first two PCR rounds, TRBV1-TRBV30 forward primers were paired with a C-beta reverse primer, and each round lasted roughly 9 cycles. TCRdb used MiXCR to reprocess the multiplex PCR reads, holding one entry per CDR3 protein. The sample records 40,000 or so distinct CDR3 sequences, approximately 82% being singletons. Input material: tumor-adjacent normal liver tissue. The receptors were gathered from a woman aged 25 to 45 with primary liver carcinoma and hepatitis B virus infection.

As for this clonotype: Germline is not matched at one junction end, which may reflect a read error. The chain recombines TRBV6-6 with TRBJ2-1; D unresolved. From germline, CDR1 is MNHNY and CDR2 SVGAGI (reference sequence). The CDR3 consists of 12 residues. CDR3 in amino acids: CARSYEANEQLF. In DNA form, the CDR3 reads TGTGCCAGGAGTTACGAAGCCAATGAGCAGCTCTTC.

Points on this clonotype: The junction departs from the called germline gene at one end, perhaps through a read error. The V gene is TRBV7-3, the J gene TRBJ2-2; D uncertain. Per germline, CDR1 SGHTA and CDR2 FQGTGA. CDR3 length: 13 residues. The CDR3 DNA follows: TGTGTCAGCAGCTTAACCGGGACCGGGGAGCTGTTTTTT. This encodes CVSSLTGTGELFF.

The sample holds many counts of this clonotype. The CDR3 here is CASSHGRASNEQFF. CDR3 sequence (DNA): TGTGCCAGCAGCCACGGTCGTGCGAGCAATGAGCAGTTCTTC. The chain recombines TRBV6-2 or TRBV6-3 with TRBJ2-1; unclear D gene. V lost 6 bases and J lost 6, with 15 bases in between. Germline V gene data show CDR1 as MNHEY and CDR2 as SVGEGT. The CDR3 spans 14 residues.

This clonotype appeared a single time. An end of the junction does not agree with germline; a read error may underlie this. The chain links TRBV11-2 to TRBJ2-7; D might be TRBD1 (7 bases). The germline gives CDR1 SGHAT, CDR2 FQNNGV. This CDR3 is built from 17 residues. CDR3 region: CASCITGGGSWTHEQHF. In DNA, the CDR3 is TGTGCCAGCTGTATCACAGGAGGGGGCTCTTGGACCCACGAGCAGCACTTC.

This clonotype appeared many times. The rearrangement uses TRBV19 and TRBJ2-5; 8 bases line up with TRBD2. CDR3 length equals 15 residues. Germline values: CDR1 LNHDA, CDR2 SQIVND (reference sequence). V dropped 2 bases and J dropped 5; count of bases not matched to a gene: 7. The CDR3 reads CASSIRSGRGETQYF. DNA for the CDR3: TGTGCCAGTAGTATAAGGAGCGGGAGAGGTGAGACCCAGTACTTC.

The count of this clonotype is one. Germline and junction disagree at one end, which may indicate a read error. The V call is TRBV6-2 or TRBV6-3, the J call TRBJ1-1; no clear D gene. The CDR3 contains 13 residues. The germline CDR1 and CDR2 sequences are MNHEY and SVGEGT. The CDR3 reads CASSLTPTLTASF. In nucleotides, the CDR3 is TGTGCCAGCAGCCTGACACCGACCCTAACGGCTTCCTTT.

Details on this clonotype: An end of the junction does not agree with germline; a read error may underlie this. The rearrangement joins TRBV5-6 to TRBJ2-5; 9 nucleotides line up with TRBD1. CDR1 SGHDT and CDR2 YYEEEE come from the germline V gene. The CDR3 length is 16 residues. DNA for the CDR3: TGTGCCAGCAGGCTGGACAGGGGCCGCTTCCAAGAGACCCAGTATTTC. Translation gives CASRLDRGRFQETQYF. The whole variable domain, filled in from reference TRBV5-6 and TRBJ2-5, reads DAGVTQSPTHLIKTRGQQVTLRCSPKSGHDTVSWYQQALGQGPQFIFQYYEEEERQRGNFPDRFSGHQFPNYSSELNVNALLLGDSALYLCASRLDRGRFQETQYFGPGTRLLVL.

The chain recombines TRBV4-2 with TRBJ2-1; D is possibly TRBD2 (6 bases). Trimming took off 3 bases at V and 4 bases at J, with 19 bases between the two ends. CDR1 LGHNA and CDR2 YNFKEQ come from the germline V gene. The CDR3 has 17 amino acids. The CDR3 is CASSHSLATVSYNEQFF. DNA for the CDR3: TGTGCCAGCAGCCATTCCCTAGCGACTGTCTCGTACAATGAGCAGTTCTTC.

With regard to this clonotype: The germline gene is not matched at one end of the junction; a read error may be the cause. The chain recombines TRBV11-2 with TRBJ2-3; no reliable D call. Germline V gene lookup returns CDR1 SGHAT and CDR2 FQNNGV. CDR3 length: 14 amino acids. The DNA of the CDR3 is TGTGCCAGCACCTTACCAGTGAGCACAAATATGCAGTATTTT. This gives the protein CASTLPVSTNMQYF.

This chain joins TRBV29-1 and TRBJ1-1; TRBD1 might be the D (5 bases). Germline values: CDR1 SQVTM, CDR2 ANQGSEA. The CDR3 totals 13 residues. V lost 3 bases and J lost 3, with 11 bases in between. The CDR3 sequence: CSVDRERDTEAFF. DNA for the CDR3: TGCAGCGTTGACAGGGAGAGGGACACTGAAGCTTTCTTT.

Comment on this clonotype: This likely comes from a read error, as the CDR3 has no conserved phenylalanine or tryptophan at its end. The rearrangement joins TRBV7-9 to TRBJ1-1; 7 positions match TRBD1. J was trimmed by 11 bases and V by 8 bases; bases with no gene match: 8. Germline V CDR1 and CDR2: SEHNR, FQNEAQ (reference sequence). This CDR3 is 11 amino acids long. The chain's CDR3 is CASSTGIFAFL. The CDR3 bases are TGTGCCAGCTCGACAGGGATTTTTGCTTTCTTA.

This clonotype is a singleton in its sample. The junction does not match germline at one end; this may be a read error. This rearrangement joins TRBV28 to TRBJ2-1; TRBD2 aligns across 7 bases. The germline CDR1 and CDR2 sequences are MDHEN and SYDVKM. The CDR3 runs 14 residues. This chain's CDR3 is CASRSGTRYNDQFF. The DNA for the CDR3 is TGTGCCAGCAGGAGCGGGACCCGCTACAATGACCAGTTCTTC.

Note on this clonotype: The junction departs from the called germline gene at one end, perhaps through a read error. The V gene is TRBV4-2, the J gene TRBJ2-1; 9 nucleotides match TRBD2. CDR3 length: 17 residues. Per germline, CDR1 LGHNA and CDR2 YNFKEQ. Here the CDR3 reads CASSHHIAGGSIGERFF. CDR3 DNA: TGTGCCAGCAGCCACCATATTGCGGGAGGGTCCATAGGTGAGCGGTTCTTC.

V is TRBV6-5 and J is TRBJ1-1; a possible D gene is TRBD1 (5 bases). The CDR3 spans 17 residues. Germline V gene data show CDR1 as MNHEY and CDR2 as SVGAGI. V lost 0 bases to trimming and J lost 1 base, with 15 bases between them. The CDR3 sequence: CASSYSRNNRWNTEAFF. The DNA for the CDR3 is TGTGCCAGCAGTTACTCAAGGAACAACAGGTGGAACACTGAAGCTTTCTTT.

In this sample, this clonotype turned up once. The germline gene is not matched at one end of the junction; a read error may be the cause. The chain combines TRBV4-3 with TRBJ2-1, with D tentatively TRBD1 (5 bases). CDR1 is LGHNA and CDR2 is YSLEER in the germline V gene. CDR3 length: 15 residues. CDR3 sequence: CASSHSSGAYNEEFF. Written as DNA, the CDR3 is TGCGCCAGCAGCCATTCTAGTGGGGCTTACAATGAGGAGTTCTTC.

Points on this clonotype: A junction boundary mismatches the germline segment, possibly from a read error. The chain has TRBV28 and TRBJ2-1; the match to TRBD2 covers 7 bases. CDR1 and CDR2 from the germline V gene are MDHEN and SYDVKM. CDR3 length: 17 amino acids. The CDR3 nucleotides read TGTGCCAGCATCCACTACGGGGGAGGGCTATCCTACAGTGAGCAGTTCTTC. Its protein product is CASIHYGGGLSYSEQFF.

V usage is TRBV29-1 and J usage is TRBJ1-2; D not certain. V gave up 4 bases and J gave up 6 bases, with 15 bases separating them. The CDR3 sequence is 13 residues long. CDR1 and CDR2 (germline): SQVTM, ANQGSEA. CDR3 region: CSVVKGKFHGYTF. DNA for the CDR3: TGCAGCGTTGTCAAAGGGAAATTCCATGGCTACACCTTC.

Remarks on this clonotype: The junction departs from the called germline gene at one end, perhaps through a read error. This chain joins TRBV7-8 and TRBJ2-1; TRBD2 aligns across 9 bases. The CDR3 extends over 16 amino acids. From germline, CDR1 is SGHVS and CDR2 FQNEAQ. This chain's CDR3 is CASSSRTSERVNEHFF. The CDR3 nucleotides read TGTGCCAGCAGCTCCCGGACTAGCGAGAGGGTTAATGAGCACTTCTTC.

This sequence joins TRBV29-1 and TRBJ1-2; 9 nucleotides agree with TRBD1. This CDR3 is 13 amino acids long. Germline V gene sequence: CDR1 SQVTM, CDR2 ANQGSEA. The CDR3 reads CGGRQGGNYGYTF. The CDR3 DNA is TGCGGCGGAAGACAGGGGGGGAACTATGGCTACACCTTC.

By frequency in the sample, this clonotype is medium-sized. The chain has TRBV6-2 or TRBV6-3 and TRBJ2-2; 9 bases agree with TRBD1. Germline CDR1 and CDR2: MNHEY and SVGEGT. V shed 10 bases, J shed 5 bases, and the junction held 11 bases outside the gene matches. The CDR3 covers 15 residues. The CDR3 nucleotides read TGTGCCACGTCCCTCGGGACAGGGTGGACCGGGGAGCTGTTTTTT. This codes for CATSLGTGWTGELFF.

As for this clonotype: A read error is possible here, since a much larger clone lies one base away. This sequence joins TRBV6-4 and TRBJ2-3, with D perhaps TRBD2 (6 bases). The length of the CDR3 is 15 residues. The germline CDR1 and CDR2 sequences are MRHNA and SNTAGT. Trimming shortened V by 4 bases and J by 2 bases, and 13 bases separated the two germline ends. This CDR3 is CASSGEGGNTDTQYF. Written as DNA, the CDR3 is TGTGCCAGCAGTGGAGAGGGCGGGAACACAGATACGCAGTATTTT.

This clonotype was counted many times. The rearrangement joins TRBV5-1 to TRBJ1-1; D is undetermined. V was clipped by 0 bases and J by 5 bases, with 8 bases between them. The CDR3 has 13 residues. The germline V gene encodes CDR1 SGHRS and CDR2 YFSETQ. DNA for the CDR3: TGCGCCAGCAGCTTGGATCTCAGGACTGAAGCTTTCTTT. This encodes CASSLDLRTEAFF.

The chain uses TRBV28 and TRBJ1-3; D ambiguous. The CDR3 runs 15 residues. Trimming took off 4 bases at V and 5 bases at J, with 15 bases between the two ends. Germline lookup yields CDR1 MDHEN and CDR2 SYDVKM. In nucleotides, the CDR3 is TGTGCCAGCAGTTCGAGGTGGGGAGCTAGAAACACCATATATTTT. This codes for CASSSRWGARNTIYF.

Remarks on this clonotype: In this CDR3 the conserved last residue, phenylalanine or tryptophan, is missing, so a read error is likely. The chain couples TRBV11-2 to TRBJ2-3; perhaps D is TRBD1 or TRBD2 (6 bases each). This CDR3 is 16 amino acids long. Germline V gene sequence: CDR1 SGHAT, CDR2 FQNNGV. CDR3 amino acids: CASSLRGALSTDMQYI. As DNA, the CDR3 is TGTGCCAGCAGCTTAAGGGGGGCCCTTAGTACAGATATGCAGTATATT.

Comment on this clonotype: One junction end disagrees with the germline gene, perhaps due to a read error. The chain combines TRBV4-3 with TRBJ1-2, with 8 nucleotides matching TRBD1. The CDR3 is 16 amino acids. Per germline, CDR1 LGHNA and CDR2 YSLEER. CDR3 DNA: TGCGCCAGCAGCCAAGTCAGGGGGCGCGGCGTCTATGGATACACCTTC. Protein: CASSQVRGRGVYGYTF.

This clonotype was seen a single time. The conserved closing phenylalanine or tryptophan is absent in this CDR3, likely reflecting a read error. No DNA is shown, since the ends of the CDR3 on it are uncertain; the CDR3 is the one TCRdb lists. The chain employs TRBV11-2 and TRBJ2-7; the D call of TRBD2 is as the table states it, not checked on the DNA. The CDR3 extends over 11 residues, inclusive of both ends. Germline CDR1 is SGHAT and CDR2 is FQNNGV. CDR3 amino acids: CTSSSASSLEY.

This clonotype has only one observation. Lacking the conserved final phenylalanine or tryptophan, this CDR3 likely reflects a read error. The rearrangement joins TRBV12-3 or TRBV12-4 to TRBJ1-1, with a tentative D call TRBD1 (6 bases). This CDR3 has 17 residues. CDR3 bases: TGTTCCAGCAGTCAACTCCCCCAGGGGAAGGGGGGGGCTGATGCTTTCTAT. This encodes CSSSQLPQGKGGADAFY.

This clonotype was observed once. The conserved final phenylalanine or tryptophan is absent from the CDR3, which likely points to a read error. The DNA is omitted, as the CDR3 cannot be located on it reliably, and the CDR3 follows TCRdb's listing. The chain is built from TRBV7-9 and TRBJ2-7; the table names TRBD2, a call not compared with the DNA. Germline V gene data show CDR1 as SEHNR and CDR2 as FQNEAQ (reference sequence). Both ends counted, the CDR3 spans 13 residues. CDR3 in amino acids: CASSRTTTYERYY.

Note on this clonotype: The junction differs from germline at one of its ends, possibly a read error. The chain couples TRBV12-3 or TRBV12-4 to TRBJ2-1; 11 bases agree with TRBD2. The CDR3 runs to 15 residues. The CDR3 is CASNPSGTSGLEQSF. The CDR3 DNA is TGTGCCAGCAACCCGTCCGGGACTAGCGGACTTGAGCAGTCCTTC.

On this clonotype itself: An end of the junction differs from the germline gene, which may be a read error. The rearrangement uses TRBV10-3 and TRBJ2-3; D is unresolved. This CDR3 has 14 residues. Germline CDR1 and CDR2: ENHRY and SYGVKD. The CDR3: CAISESTATDMQYF. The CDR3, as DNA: TGTGCCATCAGTGAGTCGACCGCCACAGATATGCAGTACTTT.

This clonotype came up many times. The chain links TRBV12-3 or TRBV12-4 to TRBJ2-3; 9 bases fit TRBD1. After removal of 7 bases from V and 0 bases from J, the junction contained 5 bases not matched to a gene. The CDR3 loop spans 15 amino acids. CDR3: CASNAGQGSTDTQYF. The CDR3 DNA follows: TGTGCCAGCAATGCTGGACAGGGGAGCACAGATACGCAGTATTTT.

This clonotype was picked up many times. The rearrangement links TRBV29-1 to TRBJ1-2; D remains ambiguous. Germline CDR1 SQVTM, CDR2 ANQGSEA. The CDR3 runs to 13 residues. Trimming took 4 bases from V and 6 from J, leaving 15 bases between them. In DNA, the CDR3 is TGCAGCGTTGTCGAAAGGAAATTCCATGGCTACACCTTC. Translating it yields CSVVERKFHGYTF.